The entry that follows covers one T cell receptor beta chain sequence. Treatment described: randomized to nivolumab then ipilimumab (arm A) or the reverse (arm B). No patient had prior DNA-damaging chemotherapy. PBMC sorting kept live CD3+CD8+ cells without CD19 or CD56. Method: immunoSEQ multiplex PCR; TCRdb's copy keeps in-frame clones and lacks some. The sample has 15,000 to 20,000 clones; 55% to 70% are singletons. This record comes from a study of sequential checkpoint blockade in melanoma. Study in general: Arm A got nivolumab then ipilimumab; arm B the reverse, 1:1.

The receptor comes from a human donor with melanoma. Sample: CD8+ T cells sorted from blood (inferred from file names), taken from a patient given nivolumab and ipilimumab in sequence.

The CDR3 sequence: CASGMGQMTEAFF. As DNA, the CDR3 is TGCGCCAGCGGGATGGGACAGATGACTGAAGCTTTCTTT. J is TRBJ1-1 and V is TRBV5-1, with 7 bases identical to TRBD1. The CDR3 loop spans 13 amino acids. Germline lookup yields CDR1 SGHRS and CDR2 YFSETQ. Germline trimming cut 7 bases from V and 5 bases from J; bases unmatched to any gene: 8.